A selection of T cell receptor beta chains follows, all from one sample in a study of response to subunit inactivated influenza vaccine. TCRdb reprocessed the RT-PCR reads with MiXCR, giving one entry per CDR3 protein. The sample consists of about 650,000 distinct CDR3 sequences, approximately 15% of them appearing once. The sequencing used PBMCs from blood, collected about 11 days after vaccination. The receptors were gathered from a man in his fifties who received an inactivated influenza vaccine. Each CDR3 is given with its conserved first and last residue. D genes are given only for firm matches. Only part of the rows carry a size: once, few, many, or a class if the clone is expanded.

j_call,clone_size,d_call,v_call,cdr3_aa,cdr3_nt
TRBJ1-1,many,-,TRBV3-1,CASSQAESGNTEAFF,TGTGCCAGCAGCCAAGCAGAGAGTGGGAACACTGAAGCTTTCTTT
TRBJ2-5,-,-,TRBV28,CASSLNTGLGETQYF,TGTGCCAGCAGTTTAAATACAGGGTTGGGGGAGACCCAGTACTTC
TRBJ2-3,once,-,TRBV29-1,CSAEGGRGSTDTQYF,TGCAGTGCCGAGGGAGGAAGGGGCTCCACAGATACGCAGTATTTT
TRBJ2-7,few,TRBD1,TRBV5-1,CASSLDTQGAREQYF,TGCGCCAGCAGCTTGGATACACAGGGGGCGCGGGAGCAGTACTTC
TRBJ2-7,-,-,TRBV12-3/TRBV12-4,CASSLSAGVVYEQYF,TGTGCCAGCAGTTTATCGGCAGGGGTCGTCTACGAGCAGTACTTC
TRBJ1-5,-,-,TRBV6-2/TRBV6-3,CATPGPVATKQPQHF,TGTGCCACCCCCGGACCAGTGGCCACTAAACAGCCCCAGCATTTT
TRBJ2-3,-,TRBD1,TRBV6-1,CASSPTTGTGGTDTQYF,TGTGCCAGCAGTCCCACGACCGGGACAGGGGGTACAGATACGCAGTATTTT
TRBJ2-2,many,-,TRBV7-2,CASSLLRTGTGELFF,TGTGCCAGCAGCTTACTTAGAACGGGGACCGGGGAGCTGTTTTTT
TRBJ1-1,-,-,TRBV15,CATSNPIGGAEAFF,TGTGCCACCAGCAACCCGATAGGAGGTGCGGAAGCTTTCTTT
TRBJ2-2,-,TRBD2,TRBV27,CASSFLSGGGIGELFF,TGTGCCAGCAGTTTCCTTAGCGGGGGAGGCATCGGGGAGCTGTTTTTT
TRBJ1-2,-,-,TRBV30,CAWRRRLGSEGKNGYTF,TGTGCCTGGAGGAGGCGGTTGGGCTCGGAGGGGAAGAATGGCTACACCTTC
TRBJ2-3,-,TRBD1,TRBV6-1,CATSGQGGDTQYF,TGTGCCACCTCGGGACAGGGTGGAGATACGCAGTATTTT
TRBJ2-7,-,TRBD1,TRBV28,CASLSIRDSSYEQYF,TGTGCCAGCCTCTCAATCCGGGACAGCTCCTACGAGCAGTACTTC
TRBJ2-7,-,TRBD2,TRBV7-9,CASSLGVTSDSYEQYF,TGTGCCAGCAGCTTAGGCGTGACTAGCGACTCCTACGAGCAGTACTTC
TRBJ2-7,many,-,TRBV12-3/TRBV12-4,CASSFTGTDLSVGQYF,TGTGCCAGCAGTTTTACCGGGACGGACCTCTCAGTCGGGCAGTACTTC
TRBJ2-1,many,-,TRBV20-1,CSATRPSGENEQFF,TGCAGTGCTACCAGGCCAAGCGGTGAGAATGAGCAGTTCTTC
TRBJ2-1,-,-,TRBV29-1,CSVRPGGTYNEQFF,TGCAGCGTAAGGCCGGGGGGCACGTACAATGAGCAGTTCTTC
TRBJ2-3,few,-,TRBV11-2,CASSLGPGRDTQYF,TGTGCCAGCAGCTTAGGCCCCGGACGGGATACGCAGTATTTT
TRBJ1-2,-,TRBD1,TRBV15,CATSRQGAGGYTF,TGTGCCACCAGCAGACAGGGGGCGGGTGGCTACACCTTC
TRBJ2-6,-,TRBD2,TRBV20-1,CSATRGASGRTGGANVLTF,TGCAGTGCCACACGTGGGGCTAGCGGGAGAACTGGTGGGGCCAACGTCCTGACTTTC
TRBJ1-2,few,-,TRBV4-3,CASSQDFGGNGYTF,TGCGCCAGCAGCCAAGATTTTGGAGGGAACGGCTACACCTTC
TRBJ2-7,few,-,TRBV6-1,CASRKGTSLYEQYF,TGTGCCAGCAGGAAGGGAACATCCCTCTACGAGCAGTACTTC
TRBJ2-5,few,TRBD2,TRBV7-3,CASSSNPRGLAGGETQYF,TGTGCCAGCAGCTCAAACCCCAGGGGACTAGCGGGGGGAGAGACCCAGTACTTC
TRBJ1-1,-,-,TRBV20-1,CSARGGAIVEAFF,TGCAGTGCTAGAGGGGGGGCGATAGTTGAGGCTTTCTTT
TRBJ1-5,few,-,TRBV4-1,CASSQAPGLSSNQPQHF,TGCGCCAGCAGCCAAGCTCCGGGATTGAGTAGCAATCAGCCCCAGCATTTT
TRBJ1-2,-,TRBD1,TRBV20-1,CSAARDRGNYGYTF,TGCAGTGCTGCGCGGGACAGGGGAAACTATGGCTACACCTTC
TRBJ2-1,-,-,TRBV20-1,CSAINSGVRRLYNEQFF,TGCAGTGCTATCAATAGCGGAGTGCGACGTCTCTACAATGAGCAGTTCTTC